The rows below give T cell receptor beta chains drawn from one sample of a study of blood T cell repertoires in COVID-19. Method: immunoSEQ multiplex PCR; TCRdb's copy keeps in-frame clones and lacks some. The sample carries 80,000 to 95,000 clones, roughly nine tenths recorded once. The sample was peripheral blood. These receptors all come from a woman aged 70-85 years with acute or convalescent COVID-19. The CDR3 runs from the conserved cysteine through the conserved F or W. A D gene is named only where the DNA matches it firmly. Only part of the rows carry a size: once, few, many, or a class if the clone is expanded.

CDR3nt: TGCGCCAGCAGGAGGGATGCAAGCAATCAGCCCCAGCATTTT; CDR3aa: CASRRDASNQPQHF; abundance: NA; d_gene: NA; len: 14; j_gene: TRBJ1-5; v_gene: TRBV5-1
CDR3nt: TGCGCCAGCAGCTTTTCCGGGACAGGGGTTAATTCACCCCTCCACTTT; CDR3aa: CASSFSGTGVNSPLHF; abundance: NA; d_gene: TRBD1; len: 16; j_gene: TRBJ1-6; v_gene: TRBV5-1
CDR3nt: TGTGCCAGCAGTGAAGGTCCAGGGCGAACAGGCCCGAGGACTGAAGCTTTCTTT; CDR3aa: CASSEGPGRTGPRTEAFF; abundance: NA; d_gene: NA; len: 18; j_gene: TRBJ1-1; v_gene: TRBV6-1
CDR3nt: TGTGCCAGCACTTACCTCAGGGGAGCCTACAATGAGCAGTTCTTC; CDR3aa: CASTYLRGAYNEQFF; abundance: NA; d_gene: NA; len: 15; j_gene: TRBJ2-1; v_gene: TRBV28
CDR3nt: TGTGCCAGCACTCAGGCTGAGACTAACTATGGCTACACCTTC; CDR3aa: CASTQAETNYGYTF; abundance: once; d_gene: NA; len: 14; j_gene: TRBJ1-2; v_gene: TRBV28
CDR3nt: TGCGCCAGCAGCTTGTTGGCTACCCAGGGGGATACGCAGTATTTT; CDR3aa: CASSLLATQGDTQYF; abundance: NA; d_gene: NA; len: 15; j_gene: TRBJ2-3; v_gene: TRBV5-1
CDR3nt: TGTGCCAGCAGTGAGAAGCGGGGCGCCTACAATGAGCAGTTCTTC; CDR3aa: CASSEKRGAYNEQFF; abundance: NA; d_gene: TRBD2; len: 15; j_gene: TRBJ2-1; v_gene: TRBV2
CDR3nt: TGTGCCAGCAGGAACAGGGGGGATCAGCCCCAGCATTTT; CDR3aa: CASRNRGDQPQHF; abundance: NA; d_gene: TRBD1; len: 13; j_gene: TRBJ1-5; v_gene: TRBV6-6
CDR3nt: TGTGCCAGTAGTATTACACGGGGGGCCGGGACTGAAGCTTTCTTT; CDR3aa: CASSITRGAGTEAFF; abundance: NA; d_gene: NA; len: 15; j_gene: TRBJ1-1; v_gene: TRBV19
CDR3nt: TGTGCCAGCGGCAGGGGATTGGTTACTGAAGCTTTCTTT; CDR3aa: CASGRGLVTEAFF; abundance: few; d_gene: NA; len: 13; j_gene: TRBJ1-1; v_gene: TRBV27
CDR3nt: TGCAGCGTTGAAAAAGGGACAGGGGCATACAATGAGCAGTTCTTC; CDR3aa: CSVEKGTGAYNEQFF; abundance: NA; d_gene: TRBD1; len: 15; j_gene: TRBJ2-1; v_gene: TRBV29-1
CDR3nt: TGTGCCAGCAGCTTACCCGGGTGGAGTCAGCCCCAGCATTTT; CDR3aa: CASSLPGWSQPQHF; abundance: once; d_gene: NA; len: 14; j_gene: TRBJ1-5; v_gene: TRBV7-2
CDR3nt: TGTGCCAGCAGTTTCCAAAACGGGGGAAGATTCAATGGCTACACCTTC; CDR3aa: CASSFQNGGRFNGYTF; abundance: NA; d_gene: NA; len: 16; j_gene: TRBJ1-2; v_gene: TRBV6-5
CDR3nt: TGTGCCAGCAGCCAGGGGGTAAAAACTGAAGCTTTCTTT; CDR3aa: CASSQGVKTEAFF; abundance: NA; d_gene: TRBD1; len: 13; j_gene: TRBJ1-1; v_gene: TRBV12-3/TRBV12-4
CDR3nt: TGTGCCAGCAGGGAGCAAGGAAGCTCGCCAAATTCACCCCTCCACTTT; CDR3aa: CASREQGSSPNSPLHF; abundance: NA; d_gene: NA; len: 16; j_gene: TRBJ1-6; v_gene: TRBV28
CDR3nt: TGCGCCAGCAGCGAGCCCGGGATCCCGGGTGGCTACACCTTC; CDR3aa: CASSEPGIPGGYTF; abundance: NA; d_gene: NA; len: 14; j_gene: TRBJ1-2; v_gene: TRBV5-1
CDR3nt: TGTGCCAGCTCACCCAACAGGGATACCGGGGAGCTGTTTTTT; CDR3aa: CASSPNRDTGELFF; abundance: NA; d_gene: NA; len: 14; j_gene: TRBJ2-2; v_gene: TRBV18
CDR3nt: TGTGCCAGTAGTGTCGACAGGGGCTCTGGAAACACCATATATTTT; CDR3aa: CASSVDRGSGNTIYF; abundance: once; d_gene: TRBD1; len: 15; j_gene: TRBJ1-3; v_gene: TRBV19
CDR3nt: TGTGCCAGCAGCTCCGGCGGTCATGGTGGCTACACCTTC; CDR3aa: CASSSGGHGGYTF; abundance: NA; d_gene: NA; len: 13; j_gene: TRBJ1-2; v_gene: TRBV7-8
CDR3nt: TGTGCCAGCTCACCAGGACAGGGGGAGACCCAGTACTTC; CDR3aa: CASSPGQGETQYF; abundance: NA; d_gene: TRBD1; len: 13; j_gene: TRBJ2-5; v_gene: TRBV18
CDR3nt: TGTGCCAGCAGTCCGGACAGGTCGGGCACTGAAGCTTTCTTT; CDR3aa: CASSPDRSGTEAFF; abundance: NA; d_gene: TRBD1; len: 14; j_gene: TRBJ1-1; v_gene: TRBV7-9
CDR3nt: TGTGCCATCAGTGAGGGGGCTAGAAACACCATATATTTT; CDR3aa: CAISEGARNTIYF; abundance: NA; d_gene: NA; len: 13; j_gene: TRBJ1-3; v_gene: TRBV10-3
CDR3nt: TGCGCCAGCAGCCAACGACACAGGGGTCAGCCCCAGCATTTT; CDR3aa: CASSQRHRGQPQHF; abundance: NA; d_gene: TRBD1; len: 14; j_gene: TRBJ1-5; v_gene: TRBV4-1
CDR3nt: TGTGCCAGCAGCCACCGGGACAGGGGTTTTGGCTACACCTTC; CDR3aa: CASSHRDRGFGYTF; abundance: NA; d_gene: TRBD1; len: 14; j_gene: TRBJ1-2; v_gene: TRBV3-1/TRBV3-2
CDR3nt: TGTGCCAGCCGCCAAGCGGACAGGACAAATTCACCCCTCCACTTT; CDR3aa: CASRQADRTNSPLHF; abundance: NA; d_gene: TRBD1; len: 15; j_gene: TRBJ1-6; v_gene: TRBV27
CDR3nt: TGTGCCAGCAGCCGCAGACAGGGTGGGGAGACCCAGTACTTC; CDR3aa: CASSRRQGGETQYF; abundance: NA; d_gene: TRBD1; len: 14; j_gene: TRBJ2-5; v_gene: TRBV27